Shown below are 4 T cell receptor beta chains from a single sample sequenced in a study of graft-versus-host responses after intestinal transplantation. This table comes from immunoSEQ multiplex PCR, and its TCRdb copy is limited to in-frame clones, with some not included. Of about 93,000 clones listed, approximately 92% are singletons. These TCRs' antigens remain unknown. The sample in question was unstimulated CD8+ T cells sorted from spleen or lymph node cells, obtained before intestinal transplant. The receptors originated from a human donor who received an intestinal transplant.

The rearrangement joins TRBV5-1 to TRBJ2-7, with TRBD1 as a possible D gene (6 bases). The V gene's germline CDR1 is SGHRS and CDR2 YFSETQ. Trimming took off 7 bases at V and 5 bases at J, with 22 bases between the two ends. The CDR3 contains 15 residues. The CDR3 DNA follows: TGCGCCAGCGACTTGGTTGGGGGCAGGGGAAACGAGCAGTACTTC. Protein: CASDLVGGRGNEQYF.

V usage is TRBV2 and J usage is TRBJ1-5; TRBD1 agrees at 8 bases. The CDR3 totals 14 residues. Germline CDR1 is SNHLY and CDR2 is FYNNEI. V trimming: 7 bases; J trimming: 3 bases; junction bases outside the gene matches: 5. Written as DNA, the CDR3 is TGTGCCAGCACCGGCAGGGGGCTCAATCAGCCCCAGCATTTT. It is translated as CASTGRGLNQPQHF.

About this clone: At the DNA level, this CDR3 is encoded by other sequences in the same sample as well. The J gene is TRBJ2-7, the V gene TRBV27; 8 nucleotides match TRBD2. The germline CDR1 and CDR2 sequences are MNHEY and SMNVEV (reference sequence). V lost 4 bases to trimming and J lost 3 bases; unmatched junction nucleotides: 5. This CDR3 is 14 amino acids long. The CDR3 region has the DNA TGTGCCAGCAGTTCAGGACTAGCCGGCTACGAGCAGTACTTC. It codes for CASSSGLAGYEQYF.

This chain connects TRBV14 to TRBJ2-7; 7 positions agree with TRBD1. Germline CDR1 and CDR2: SGHDN and FVKESK. The CDR3 is made up of 15 amino acids. J gave up 3 bases and V 5 bases, and 10 bases lay outside the gene matches. CDR3 sequence reads: CASSMNGQEYYEQYF. In DNA, the CDR3 is TGTGCCAGCAGCATGAACGGACAGGAGTACTACGAGCAGTACTTC.